A selection of T cell receptor beta chains follows, all from one sample in a study of siplizumab effects on memory and regulatory T cells. TCRdb keeps only in-frame clones here, not all; method: immunoSEQ multiplex PCR. The table lists roughly 56,000 clones, over 95% of them singletons. Specimen: naive CD8+ T cells sorted from blood. These receptors were obtained from a human donor in good health. Each CDR3 is given without its conserved first and last residue. Fields, in order: D gene, V gene, CDR3 protein. The D gene is left open where the match is weak.

>TRBD2|TRBV4-1
ASSSTSGSLFNEQF
>.|TRBV27
ASLTYRNSGSEQF
>TRBD1|TRBV5-8
ASSQGTGRDDEQY
>.|TRBV7-2
ASSLNPFYTEAF
>TRBD1|TRBV7-9
ASSLELEGQGVPYEQY
>.|TRBV7-6
ASSPGTEKLF
>.|TRBV2
ASTYTGELF
>TRBD2|TRBV7-6
ASRRLAGGPSETQY
>.|TRBV28
ASSLFGTLSNQPQH
>.|TRBV9
ASSVAGNTEAF
>TRBD2|TRBV28
ASSLDPGTSGKDEQY
>TRBD1|TRBV6-1
ASRGQKNTEAF
>.|TRBV13
ASSLEGPDTQY
>.|TRBV10-1
ASSESPLMGEQY
>.|TRBV11-1
ASTQDYRELYEQF
>.|TRBV6-5
ASSYGDYNEQF
>.|TRBV4-3
ASSQVLAGPYEQY
>.|TRBV30
AWSQGRTYEQY
>.|TRBV9
ASSAGTGGYEQY
>TRBD1|TRBV27
ASSLAGQVTGPQH
>.|TRBV5-5
ASSLSPGSANEKLF
>.|TRBV27
ASSRGSSNQPQH
>TRBD2|TRBV7-8
ASSQRESTDTQY
>TRBD2|TRBV30
ALEGRAIYEQY
>.|TRBV6-4
ASSEDLGRDGYT
>TRBD1|TRBV5-1
ASSLYRGSYEQY
>.|TRBV12-5
ATGTGGLGNQPQH
>.|TRBV6-5
AGSYLGVMNTEAF
>.|TRBV7-9
ASSSIYYEQY
>.|TRBV4-2
ASSQVMAGYEQY
>TRBD2|TRBV6-4
ASSESLAGYTGELF
>.|TRBV5-5
ASSLDGLQETQY
>TRBD2|TRBV5-6
ASNQGSGSSYNEQF
>.|TRBV19
ASSSTEVVTGELF
>.|TRBV6-1
ASSELSRGTNEKLF
>.|TRBV9
ASSPRPWIGDPISYNEQF
>.|TRBV7-9
ASSLDGSVKDGYT
>TRBD2|TRBV5-1
ASSFAQLPGLRSGELF
>.|TRBV19
ASSNPLYQGGAETQY
>.|TRBV7-2
ASSLGFITRATDTQY
>.|TRBV18
ASSPEEATFSYNEQF
>.|TRBV4-3
ASSQGSQGNTGELF